The 10 T cell receptor beta chains reported below all come from one sample, sequenced in a study of cytomegalovirus exposure and HLA in healthy donors. The method was immunoSEQ multiplex PCR; TCRdb's version includes in-frame clones alone and lacks a portion of them. The profile covers fewer than 350,000 clones, with around 87% appearing a single time and approximately 0.88% taken by the ten largest. Input material: PBMCs. These TCRs come from a woman aged 18 to 35 in good health and CMV-seronegative.

The gene calls are TRBV9 and TRBJ1-6; TRBD1 matches 7 bases. The junction had 5 bases not matched to a gene; V was cut back by 5 bases and J by 6 bases. Germline V gene data show CDR1 as SGDLS and CDR2 as YYNGEE. This CDR3 spans 14 amino acids. The CDR3 bases are TGTGCCAGCAGTGCCGGGACAGTTAATTCACCCCTCCACTTT. Translation gives CASSAGTVNSPLHF.

The chain has TRBV18 and TRBJ1-4; D is ambiguous. Deletions cut 6 bases from V and 8 bases from J, with 19 bases between. In germline, CDR1 is KGHSH, CDR2 LQKENI. The CDR3 totals 15 residues. CDR3 coding DNA: TGTGCCAGCTCGCAATTCGTGAGGCGCGAGGAAAAACTGTTTTTT. It encodes CASSQFVRREEKLFF. Together with reference TRBV18 and TRBJ1-4, the CDR3 gives the full variable domain: NAGVMQNPRHLVRRRGQEARLRCSPMKGHSHVYWYRQLPEEGLKFMVYLQKENIIDESGMPKERFSAEFPKEGPSILRIQQVVRGDSAAYFCASSQFVRREEKLFFGSGTQLSVL.

V usage is TRBV28 and J usage is TRBJ2-7; 12 positions agree with TRBD2. The germline gives CDR1 MDHEN, CDR2 SYDVKM. The CDR3 consists of 15 residues. The ends lost 7 bases at V and 7 bases at J; junction bases unmatched: 11. The chain's CDR3 is CASTLAGGGAVEQYF. The CDR3, as DNA: TGTGCCAGCACCCTAGCGGGGGGGGGCGCGGTAGAGCAGTACTTC. Based on the CDR3 plus reference TRBV28 and TRBJ2-7, the full variable domain is DVKVTQSSRYLVKRTGEKVFLECVQDMDHENMFWYRQDPGLGLRLIYFSYDVKMKEKGDIPEGYSVSREKKERFSLILESASTNQTSMYLCASTLAGGGAVEQYFGPGTRLTVT.

The count of this clone is one. CDR3 DNA: TGTGCCTGGAGTGTAAGGGGACCCGGGGGTGAAGCTTTCTTT. It translates to CAWSVRGPGGEAFF. The gene calls are TRBV30 and TRBJ1-1; D possibly corresponds to TRBD1 (5 bases). Per the germline V gene, CDR1 is GTSNPN and CDR2 is SVGIG (reference sequence). Trimming left V 0 bases short and J 7 bases short, with 15 bases between. The CDR3 consists of 14 residues.

The count of this clone is one. The chain employs TRBV5-1 and TRBJ2-3; 9 nucleotides align to TRBD1. Germline CDR1 and CDR2: SGHRS and YFSETQ. With 0 bases clipped from V and 3 bases from J, the junction kept 8 bases outside the gene matches. This CDR3 has 17 amino acids. As DNA, the CDR3 is TGCGCCAGCAGCTTGGGAACCGGGACAGGGCGAACAGATACGCAGTATTTT. As protein: CASSLGTGTGRTDTQYF.

The chain links TRBV28 to TRBJ2-2; TRBD1 agrees at 9 bases. The V segment lost 6 bases and the J segment 4 bases; nucleotides outside the gene matches: 6. The CDR3 runs to 15 residues. Germline values: CDR1 MDHEN, CDR2 SYDVKM. This CDR3 is CASRRDRVGTGELFF. As DNA, the CDR3 is TGTGCCAGCAGAAGGGACAGGGTGGGCACCGGGGAGCTGTTTTTT.

This chain uses TRBV6-1 with TRBJ1-1; D is unresolved. V lost 1 base and J lost 0, with 6 bases in between. The CDR3 extends over 14 amino acids. Germline CDR1 reads MNHNS; CDR2 reads SASEGT. CDR3 coding DNA: TGTGCCAGCAGTGAAGGAGAACTGAACACTGAAGCTTTCTTT. Amino acids: CASSEGELNTEAFF.

V is TRBV6-1 and J is TRBJ2-1; TRBD2 aligns across 7 bases. With V trimmed by 4 bases and J by 3 bases, 6 bases remained unmatched. The CDR3 loop spans 15 amino acids. Germline CDR1 and CDR2: MNHNS and SASEGT. This CDR3 reads CASSGSSGHYNEQFF. The CDR3 nucleotides read TGTGCCAGCAGTGGGTCTAGCGGACACTACAATGAGCAGTTCTTC.

This clone was detected only once. This sequence joins TRBV11-2 and TRBJ2-1; 8 positions match TRBD2. J gave up 6 bases and V 5 bases, and 9 bases lay outside the gene matches. Germline loops: CDR1 SGHAT, CDR2 FQNNGV. CDR3 length equals 15 residues. The CDR3 reads CASSVSGDFGNEQFF. The CDR3 region has the DNA TGTGCCAGCAGCGTTAGCGGGGATTTCGGCAATGAGCAGTTCTTC. The variable domain in full, completed from reference TRBV11-2 and TRBJ2-1, reads EAGVAQSPRYKIIEKRQSVAFWCNPISGHATLYWYQQILGQGPKLLIQFQNNGVVDDSQLPKDRFSAERLKGVDSTLKIQPAKLEDSAVYLCASSVSGDFGNEQFFGPGTRLTVL.

V and J are TRBV6-5 and TRBJ2-2, with 7 bases aligning to TRBD1. The CDR3 is 14 amino acids. The ends lost 4 bases at V and 5 bases at J; junction bases unmatched: 4. The germline V gene has CDR1 MNHEY and CDR2 SVGAGI. The CDR3 here is CASSWGQLTGELFF. The CDR3 bases are TGTGCCAGCAGTTGGGGACAGCTAACCGGGGAGCTGTTTTTT.